Following are 3 T cell receptor beta chains from one sample sequenced in a study of blood T cell repertoires in COVID-19. Assay: immunoSEQ multiplex PCR; the TCRdb copy retains only in-frame clones and omits some. This sample has around 60,000 clones, with about 73% found just once. Specimen: peripheral blood. The receptor set was obtained from a woman aged 45-60 years with active or convalescent COVID-19.

The chain carries TRBV7-9 and TRBJ2-3; D gene ambiguous. V was shortened by 1 base and J by 6 bases, with 5 bases between the two germline ends. The CDR3 has 12 amino acids. Germline CDR1 SEHNR, CDR2 FQNEAQ (reference sequence). The CDR3 reads CASSLGVDTQYF. The DNA for the CDR3 is TGTGCCAGCAGCTTAGGCGTGGATACGCAGTATTTT.

The chain couples TRBV18 to TRBJ1-2; 7 positions match TRBD1. CDR3 length: 13 amino acids. The trim removed 3 bases at V and 8 bases at J, leaving 6 bases unmatched. Germline V gene sequence: CDR1 KGHSH, CDR2 LQKENI. The CDR3, as DNA: TGTGCCAGCTCACCCGACAGGGCAGGAGGCTACACCTTC. It encodes CASSPDRAGGYTF.

This chain uses TRBV28 with TRBJ2-7, with D possibly TRBD1 on 6 matching bases. The CDR3 covers 13 residues. The germline V gene has CDR1 MDHEN and CDR2 SYDVKM. V was clipped by 4 bases and J by 2 bases, with 9 bases between them. The CDR3 spells CASSWDTTYEQYF. The CDR3 DNA sequence: TGTGCCAGCAGTTGGGACACCACCTACGAGCAGTACTTC.